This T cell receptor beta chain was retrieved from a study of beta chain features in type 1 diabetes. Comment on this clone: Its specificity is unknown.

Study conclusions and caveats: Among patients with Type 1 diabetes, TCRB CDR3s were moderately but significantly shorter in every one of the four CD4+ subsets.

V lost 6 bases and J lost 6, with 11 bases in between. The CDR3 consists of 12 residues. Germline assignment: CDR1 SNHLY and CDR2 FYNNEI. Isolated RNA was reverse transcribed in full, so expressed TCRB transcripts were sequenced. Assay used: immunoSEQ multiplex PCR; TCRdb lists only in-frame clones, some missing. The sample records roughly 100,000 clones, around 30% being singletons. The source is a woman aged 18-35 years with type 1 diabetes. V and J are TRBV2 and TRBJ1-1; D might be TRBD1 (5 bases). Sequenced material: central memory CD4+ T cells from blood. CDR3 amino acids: CASRKQVSEAFF. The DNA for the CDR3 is TGTGCCAGCAGGAAACAGGTCTCTGAAGCTTTCTTT.